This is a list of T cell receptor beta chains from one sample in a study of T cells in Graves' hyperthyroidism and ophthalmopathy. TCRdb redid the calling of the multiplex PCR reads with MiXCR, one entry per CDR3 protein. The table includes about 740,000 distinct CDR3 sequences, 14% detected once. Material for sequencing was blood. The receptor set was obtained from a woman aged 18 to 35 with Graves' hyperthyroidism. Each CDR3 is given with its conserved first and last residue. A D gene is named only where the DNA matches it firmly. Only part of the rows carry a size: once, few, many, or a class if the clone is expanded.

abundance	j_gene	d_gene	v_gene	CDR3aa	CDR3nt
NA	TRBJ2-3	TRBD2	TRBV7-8	CASSLGSGRATDTQYF	TGTGCCAGCAGCTTAGGTAGCGGGAGGGCCACAGATACGCAGTATTTT
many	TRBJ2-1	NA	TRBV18	CASRGLSIEQFF	TGTGCCAGCCGGGGACTTTCTATTGAGCAGTTCTTC
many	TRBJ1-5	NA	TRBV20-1	CSARAPDGHSNQPQHF	TGCAGTGCTAGAGCGCCCGACGGGCATAGCAATCAGCCCCAGCATTTT
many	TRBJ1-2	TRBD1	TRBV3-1	CASSRRQGTARGYTF	TGTGCCAGCAGCCGTCGACAGGGAACGGCTCGCGGCTACACCTTC
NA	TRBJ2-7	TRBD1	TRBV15	CATSREGRGWDTYEQYF	TGTGCCACCAGCAGAGAAGGCAGGGGGTGGGATACCTACGAGCAGTACTTC
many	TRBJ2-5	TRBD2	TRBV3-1	CASSVGLAGGGQETQYF	TGTGCCAGCAGCGTGGGACTAGCGGGCGGGGGCCAAGAGACCCAGTACTTC
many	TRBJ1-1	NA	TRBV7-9	CASSLAYRVGTEAFF	TGTGCCAGCAGCTTAGCTTATCGCGTGGGCACTGAAGCTTTCTTT
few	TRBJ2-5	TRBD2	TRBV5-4	CASSATSGHQETQYF	TGTGCCAGCAGCGCGACTAGCGGGCACCAAGAGACCCAGTACTTC
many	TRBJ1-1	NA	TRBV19	CASSKGMNTEAFF	TGTGCCAGTAGTAAGGGGATGAACACTGAAGCTTTCTTT
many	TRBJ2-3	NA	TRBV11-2	CASSKQTAHRTDTQYF	TGTGCCAGCAGCAAACAGACAGCGCACCGCACAGATACGCAGTATTTT
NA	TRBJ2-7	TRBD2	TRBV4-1	CASSQVSGRYEQYF	TGCGCCAGCAGCCAAGTGTCCGGGAGGTACGAGCAGTACTTC
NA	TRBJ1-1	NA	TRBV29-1	CSVPRIRGQPNTEAFF	TGCAGCGTTCCCCGGATAAGGGGACAACCGAACACTGAAGCTTTCTTT
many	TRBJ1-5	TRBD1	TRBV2	CASSELGGGQGARQPQHF	TGTGCCAGCAGTGAATTGGGGGGTGGACAGGGGGCGCGTCAGCCCCAGCATTTT
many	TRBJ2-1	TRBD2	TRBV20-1	CSAAGGSSYNEQFF	TGCAGTGCGGCGGGGGGAAGCTCCTACAATGAGCAGTTCTTC
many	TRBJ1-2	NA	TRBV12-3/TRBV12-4	CASSLAGSAGYTF	TGTGCCAGCAGTTTAGCGGGTAGTGCCGGCTACACCTTC
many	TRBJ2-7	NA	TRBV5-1	CASSPPEISYEQYF	TGCGCCAGCAGCCCTCCAGAGATATCCTACGAGCAGTACTTC
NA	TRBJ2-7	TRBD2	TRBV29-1	CSGMSGGFDQYF	TGCAGTGGAATGTCGGGGGGATTCGATCAGTACTTC
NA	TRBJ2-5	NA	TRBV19	CASSFHGEETQYF	TGTGCCAGTAGTTTCCACGGGGAAGAGACCCAGTACTTC
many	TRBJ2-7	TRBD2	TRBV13	CASSLSGFSYEQYF	TGTGCCAGCAGCCTTAGCGGGTTCTCCTACGAGCAGTACTTC
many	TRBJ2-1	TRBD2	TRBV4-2	CASSQVGGLENEQFF	TGTGCCAGCAGCCAAGTCGGGGGGTTGGAGAATGAGCAGTTCTTC
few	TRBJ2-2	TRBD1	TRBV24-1	CATSDSWRQGNTGELFF	TGTGCCACCAGTGATTCATGGCGACAGGGTAACACCGGGGAGCTGTTTTTT
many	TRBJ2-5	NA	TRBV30	CAWSVTGVETQYF	TGTGCCTGGAGTGTAACGGGAGTGGAGACCCAGTACTTC
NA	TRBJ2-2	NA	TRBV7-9	CASSSTENTGELFF	TGTGCCAGCAGCTCGACAGAGAACACCGGGGAGCTGTTTTTT
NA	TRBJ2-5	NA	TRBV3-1	CASSSGRLETQYF	TGTGCCAGCAGCTCAGGACGACTAGAGACCCAGTACTTC
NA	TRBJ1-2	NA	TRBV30	CAWSVRREGGYTF	TGTGCCTGGAGTGTACGGCGGGAGGGTGGCTACACCTTC
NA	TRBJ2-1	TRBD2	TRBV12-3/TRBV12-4	CASSTGGARSNEQFF	TGTGCCAGCAGTACGGGGGGGGCTAGATCCAATGAGCAGTTCTTC